Following are 28 T cell receptor beta chains from one sample sequenced in a study of blood T cell repertoires in COVID-19. TCRdb keeps only in-frame clones here, not all; method: immunoSEQ multiplex PCR. The profile shows approximately 250,000 clones, about 88% of them singletons. Sample: peripheral blood. All receptors derive from a man aged 18 to 29 with active or convalescent COVID-19.

The CDR3 reads CASSTTGRKPQHF. As DNA, the CDR3 is TGTGCCAGCAGCACGACAGGGCGGAAGCCCCAGCATTTT. The chain combines TRBV28 with TRBJ1-5, with TRBD1 matching over 7 bases. V lost 6 bases to trimming and J lost 8 bases; unmatched junction nucleotides: 7. The CDR3 contains 13 residues. CDR1 and CDR2 (germline): MDHEN, SYDVKM.

This chain links TRBV30 with TRBJ2-3; perhaps TRBD2 as D (6 bases). The length of the CDR3 is 15 residues. The germline V and J ends were trimmed by 0 bases and 2 bases, with 12 bases remaining between them. Germline V CDR1 and CDR2: GTSNPN, SVGIG (reference sequence). CDR3 residues: CAWSVSSVSTDTQYF. CDR3 nucleotide sequence: TGTGCCTGGAGTGTGTCTAGCGTATCCACAGATACGCAGTATTTT. Combining the CDR3 with reference TRBV30 and TRBJ2-3 gives the whole variable domain SQTIHQWPATLVQPVGSPLSLECTVEGTSNPNLYWYRQAAGRGLQLLFYSVGIGQISSEVPQNLSASRPQDRQFILSSKKLLLSDSGFYLCAWSVSSVSTDTQYFGPGTRLTVL.

As regards this clone: Sequence at one end of the junction differs from germline and may be a read error. V gene TRBV20-1 combines with J gene TRBJ1-4; TRBD1 might be the D (5 bases). This CDR3 contains 8 residues. Germline V gives CDR1 DFQATT, CDR2 SNEGSKA (reference sequence). CDR3: CSVGGDVF. The CDR3 nucleotides are TGCAGTGTCGGGGGGGATGTTTTT.

The gene calls are TRBV12-3 or TRBV12-4 and TRBJ1-2; the D is unclear. Trimming removed 3 bases at V and 8 bases at J, with 13 bases between. The CDR3 is 13 amino acids. In DNA form, the CDR3 reads TGTGCCAGCAGTTTGTGGCTCTCTGGCGGCTACACCTTC. Translation gives CASSLWLSGGYTF.

The rearrangement uses TRBV27 and TRBJ1-2; D possibly corresponds to TRBD1 (5 bases). Germline values: CDR1 MNHEY, CDR2 SMNVEV (reference sequence). The CDR3 covers 16 residues. Trimming left V 2 bases short and J 4 bases short, with 17 bases between. Written as DNA, the CDR3 is TGTGCCAGCAGTTTAACTGGGGGGGGAGCCTTCTATGGCTACACCTTC. Translation: CASSLTGGGAFYGYTF.

The chain carries TRBV6-2 or TRBV6-3 and TRBJ1-6; D uncertain. Germline V CDR1 and CDR2: MNHEY, SVGEGT. V lost 0 bases and J 9 bases, leaving 15 bases between the germline ends. The CDR3 runs 16 residues. CDR3 sequence: CASSYSDLRTLSPLHF. The DNA of the CDR3 is TGTGCCAGCAGTTACTCCGACCTAAGGACTCTTTCACCCCTCCACTTT.

The J gene is TRBJ2-7, the V gene TRBV3-1 (or the pseudogene TRBV3-2), with 11 nucleotides matching TRBD2. The CDR3 extends over 15 amino acids. Germline V CDR1 and CDR2: LGHDT, YNNKEL (reference sequence). V was clipped by 4 bases and J by 5 bases; unmatched bases: 7. This CDR3 is CASSRSGGALDEQYF. CDR3 in DNA: TGTGCCAGCAGCCGTAGCGGGGGGGCCCTCGACGAGCAGTACTTC.

The chain joins TRBV6-1 to TRBJ2-6; tentatively, D is TRBD1 (6 bases). The V end lost 1 base, the J end lost 4 bases, and 17 bases lay between the germline ends. Germline assignment: CDR1 MNHNS and CDR2 SASEGT. The CDR3 contains 18 residues. The CDR3 sequence: CASSEEAGVVFGANVLTF. The DNA of the CDR3 is TGTGCCAGCAGTGAAGAGGCAGGGGTAGTGTTCGGGGCCAACGTCCTGACTTTC.

The V call is TRBV6-5, the J call TRBJ2-7, with a possible D match to TRBD1 (6 bases). The V end lost 2 bases, the J end lost 3 bases, and 11 bases lay between the germline ends. Germline CDR1 and CDR2: MNHEY and SVGAGI. This CDR3 has 14 amino acids. The chain's CDR3 is CASSYRTDSYEQYF. CDR3 bases: TGTGCCAGCAGTTACCGGACAGACAGCTACGAGCAGTACTTC.

Worth noting for this clone: The junction shows a germline mismatch at one end, possibly a read error. The chain recombines TRBV30 with TRBJ2-2, with a tentative D call TRBD1 (6 bases). The CDR3 is 13 residues long. Germline CDR1 reads GTSNPN; CDR2 reads SVGIG (reference sequence). The CDR3 nucleotides are TGTGCCTGGAGTACAGGGAACGCCGGGGAGCTGTTTTTT. It specifies CAWSTGNAGELFF.

This chain joins TRBV7-2 and TRBJ1-4; D may be TRBD1 (6 bases). Germline CDR1 reads SGHTA; CDR2 reads FQGNSA. Trimming pared 5 bases from V and 3 bases from J, leaving 13 bases between. The CDR3 sequence is 15 residues long. The CDR3 protein is CASSATGLANEKLFF. The CDR3 coding sequence is TGTGCCAGCAGCGCCACAGGGCTTGCTAATGAAAAACTGTTTTTT.

This clone was picked up a small number of times. The rearrangement links TRBV11-2 to TRBJ2-7; 9 bases agree with TRBD1. Germline V CDR1 and CDR2: SGHAT, FQNNGV. The CDR3 covers 14 residues. J lost 4 bases, V lost 5 bases, and 6 bases had no gene match. The CDR3 is CASSKTTGGYEQYF. The CDR3 DNA sequence: TGTGCCAGCAGCAAGACGACAGGGGGTTACGAGCAGTACTTC.

The rearrangement uses TRBV29-1 and TRBJ2-7; 15 bases fit TRBD2. The length of the CDR3 is 17 residues. V shed 6 bases, J shed 4 bases, and the junction held 13 bases outside the gene matches. Per germline, CDR1 SQVTM and CDR2 ANQGSEA. CDR3 amino acids: CSVPGLAGGPGSYEQYF. The CDR3 DNA reads TGCAGCGTCCCCGGACTAGCGGGGGGGCCTGGGTCATACGAGCAGTACTTC.

The chain employs TRBV20-1 and TRBJ1-2, with 7 bases matching TRBD1. Germline V CDR1 and CDR2: DFQATT, SNEGSKA (reference sequence). V gave up 3 bases and J gave up 3 bases; unmatched junction bases: 16. The CDR3 is 17 residues long. CDR3 sequence (DNA): TGCAGTGCTAGTCAAACATTAGACAGGGCGACTCACTATGGCTACACCTTC. Its translation is CSASQTLDRATHYGYTF.

This chain links TRBV19 with TRBJ2-5; possible D gene TRBD2, 6 bases. This CDR3 region has 13 residues. Germline V gives CDR1 LNHDA, CDR2 SQIVND (reference sequence). V shed 6 bases and J shed 2 bases, with 10 bases lying between them. CDR3 loop: CASSRREQETQYF. DNA for the CDR3: TGTGCCAGTAGCCGTCGGGAGCAAGAGACCCAGTACTTC.

V is TRBV28 and J is TRBJ1-1, with 11 bases identical to TRBD1. This CDR3 has 15 amino acids. The trim removed 3 bases at V and 3 bases at J, leaving 3 bases unmatched. Germline assignment: CDR1 MDHEN and CDR2 SYDVKM. The CDR3 loop reads CASSFGQGAHTEAFF. The CDR3 DNA reads as TGTGCCAGCAGTTTTGGACAGGGGGCCCACACTGAAGCTTTCTTT.

The rearrangement uses TRBV7-2 and TRBJ1-3; the D gene is possibly TRBD1 (6 bases). This CDR3 contains 16 residues. The germline gives CDR1 SGHTA, CDR2 FQGNSA. Trimming cost V 5 bases and J 1 base, with 15 bases left between them. CDR3 protein: CASSVTGQGSGNTIYF. CDR3 DNA sequence: TGTGCCAGCAGCGTAACAGGGCAAGGGTCTGGAAACACCATATATTTT. The whole variable domain, remainder taken from reference TRBV7-2 and TRBJ1-3, is GAGVSQSPSNKVTEKGKDVELRCDPISGHTALYWYRQSLGQGLEFLIYFQGNSAPDKSGLPSDRFSAERTGGSVSTLTIQRTQQEDSAVYLCASSVTGQGSGNTIYFGEGSWLTVV.

The rearrangement uses TRBV7-2 and TRBJ2-5, with 16 bases fitting TRBD2. Germline lookup yields CDR1 SGHTA and CDR2 FQGNSA. This CDR3 is built from 16 residues. The ends lost 3 bases at V and 4 bases at J; junction bases unmatched: 2. The CDR3 nucleotides read TGTGCCAGCAGCTTGGGACTAGCGGGAGGGCTAGAGACCCAGTACTTC. Amino acids: CASSLGLAGGLETQYF.

This clone occurred once. The chain couples TRBV19 to TRBJ2-7, with D possibly matching TRBD2 (5 bases). The CDR3 extends over 13 amino acids. Deletions cut 5 bases from V and 3 bases from J, with 11 bases between. The V gene's germline CDR1 is LNHDA and CDR2 SQIVND (reference sequence). CDR3: CASSYPGNYEQYF. For the CDR3, the DNA is TGTGCCAGTAGTTATCCGGGAAACTACGAGCAGTACTTC.

The chain couples TRBV6-5 to TRBJ2-1; TRBD1 might be the D (6 bases). This CDR3 contains 15 residues. Deletions cut 5 bases from V and 0 bases from J, with 11 bases between. Per germline, CDR1 MNHEY and CDR2 SVGAGI. CDR3 sequence reads: CASSRTESSYNEQFF. The CDR3 DNA sequence: TGTGCCAGCAGTAGGACAGAGAGCTCCTACAATGAGCAGTTCTTC.

The CDR3 is CASITGNNSPLHF. The DNA for the CDR3 is TGTGCCAGTATTACAGGGAACAATTCACCCCTCCACTTT. The genes are TRBV18 and TRBJ1-6; D perhaps matches TRBD1 (6 bases). The V gene's germline CDR1 is KGHSH and CDR2 LQKENI. Trimming left V 9 bases short and J 7 bases short, with 13 bases between. The length of the CDR3 is 13 residues.

The chain couples TRBV2 to TRBJ2-5; 8 bases fit TRBD2. V lost 4 bases to trimming and J lost 1 base; unmatched junction nucleotides: 2. Germline lookup yields CDR1 SNHLY and CDR2 FYNNEI. The CDR3 is made up of 14 amino acids. The CDR3, as DNA: TGTGCCAGCAGTGTTAGCGGGGTCCAAGAGACCCAGTACTTC. This encodes CASSVSGVQETQYF.

The chain links TRBV5-6 to TRBJ2-3; weak D call: TRBD2 (6 bases). The CDR3 totals 16 residues. The germline V gene encodes CDR1 SGHDT and CDR2 YYEEEE. Trimming cost V 0 bases and J 2 bases, with 13 bases left between them. The CDR3, as DNA: TGTGCCAGCAGCTTGGATGGTAGCGGCCTCACAGATACGCAGTATTTT. Translation gives CASSLDGSGLTDTQYF.

V and J are TRBV9 and TRBJ2-3; 7 nucleotides agree with TRBD2. V was clipped by 0 bases and J by 4 bases; unmatched bases: 5. In germline, CDR1 is SGDLS, CDR2 YYNGEE. The CDR3 is 15 residues long. Here the CDR3 reads CASSVVGGGPDTQYF. CDR3 DNA sequence: TGTGCCAGCAGCGTAGTTGGCGGGGGTCCAGATACGCAGTATTTT.

This chain uses TRBV11-3 with TRBJ2-2; TRBD1 matches 7 bases. The germline gives CDR1 SGHNT, CDR2 YENEEA. The CDR3 consists of 13 residues. V shed 3 bases, J shed 5 bases, and the junction held 0 bases outside the gene matches. The CDR3 DNA reads as TGTGCCAGCAGCTTGGACAGGACCGGGGAGCTGTTTTTT. It is translated as CASSLDRTGELFF.

This chain uses TRBV18 with TRBJ1-2; D not resolved. The germline V and J ends were trimmed by 3 bases and 4 bases, with 6 bases remaining between them. CDR1 and CDR2 (germline): KGHSH, LQKENI. The CDR3 length is 12 residues. The CDR3 loop reads CASSPALYGYTF. CDR3 DNA: TGTGCCAGCTCACCCGCACTCTATGGCTACACCTTC.

This clone was recorded once. V and J are TRBV7-2 and TRBJ1-3; a possible D gene is TRBD1 (5 bases). There are 14 residues in the CDR3. Trimming removed 5 bases from V and 0 bases from J, with 8 bases in between. Germline lookup yields CDR1 SGHTA and CDR2 FQGNSA. The CDR3 bases are TGTGCCAGCAGCGCAGGGTACTCTGGAAACACCATATATTTT. This sequence encodes CASSAGYSGNTIYF.

This chain connects TRBV12-3 or TRBV12-4 to TRBJ2-1, with D unclear. The CDR3 loop spans 11 amino acids. Trimming removed 6 bases at V and 4 bases at J, with 4 bases between. The CDR3 is CASSNYNEQFF. DNA for the CDR3: TGTGCCAGCAGCAATTACAATGAGCAGTTCTTC.